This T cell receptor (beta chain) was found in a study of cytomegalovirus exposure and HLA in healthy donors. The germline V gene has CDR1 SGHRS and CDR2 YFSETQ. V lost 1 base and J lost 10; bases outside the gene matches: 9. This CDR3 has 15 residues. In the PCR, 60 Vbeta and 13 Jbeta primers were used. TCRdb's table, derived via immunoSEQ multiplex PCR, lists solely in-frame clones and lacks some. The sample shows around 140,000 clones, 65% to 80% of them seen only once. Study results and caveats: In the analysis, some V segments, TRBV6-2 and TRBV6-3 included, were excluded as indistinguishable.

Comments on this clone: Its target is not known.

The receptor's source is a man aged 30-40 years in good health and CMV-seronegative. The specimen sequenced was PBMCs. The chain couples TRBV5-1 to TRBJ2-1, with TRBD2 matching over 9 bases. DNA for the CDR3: TGCGCCAGCAGCTTGTGGCGGGAGGGCCGATGGGAGCAGTTCTTC. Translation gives CASSLWREGRWEQFF.